What follows are 31 T cell receptor beta chains derived from one specimen sequenced in a study of cytomegalovirus exposure and HLA in healthy donors. The method was immunoSEQ multiplex PCR; TCRdb's version includes in-frame clones alone and lacks a portion of them. The data hold under 200,000 clones, with 80% to 90% observed a single time. Sequences were obtained from PBMCs. These receptors were obtained from a woman aged 25 to 39 in good health and CMV-seronegative.

This rearrangement joins TRBV25-1 to TRBJ1-1; D gene uncertain. Deletions cut 4 bases from V and 1 base from J, with 13 bases between. The germline gives CDR1 MGHDK, CDR2 SYGVNS. This CDR3 comprises 15 residues. CDR3 sequence (DNA): TGTGCCAGCAGTGGCCCGGGCCTCCAGAACACTGAAGCTTTCTTT. This codes for CASSGPGLQNTEAFF.

Remarks on this clone: At the DNA level, this CDR3 is encoded by other sequences in the same sample as well. V and J are TRBV11-3 and TRBJ2-7; D not certain. This CDR3 has 13 residues. CDR1 is SGHNT, CDR2 YENEEA, per germline. The V gene lost 1 base and the J gene lost 3 bases, with 7 bases spanning the gap. CDR3 in DNA: TGTGCCAGCAGCTTAGGCCGCGACTACGAGCAGTACTTC. It codes for CASSLGRDYEQYF.

A note on this clone: Compared with germline, one end of the junction differs, possibly owing to a read error. This rearrangement joins TRBV6-1 to TRBJ2-1, with 7 bases matching TRBD2. The length of the CDR3 is 15 residues. The V gene's germline CDR1 is MNHNS and CDR2 SASEGT. Here the CDR3 DNA reads TGTGCCAGCAGAGAAGCGGGATACTCCTACAATGAGCAGTTCTTC. This encodes CASREAGYSYNEQFF.

The V call is TRBV7-2, the J call TRBJ1-4, with D tentatively TRBD1 (5 bases). Trimming removed 1 base at V and 6 bases at J, with 12 bases between. The CDR3 contains 15 residues. Germline CDR1 reads SGHTA; CDR2 reads FQGNSA. The CDR3 loop is CASSLVGGVDEKLFF. In DNA, the CDR3 is TGTGCCAGCAGCTTAGTTGGGGGGGTTGATGAAAAACTGTTTTTT.

The chain is built from TRBV28 and TRBJ2-3; the match to TRBD2 covers 14 bases. The CDR3 has 14 residues. Germline V gene sequence: CDR1 MDHEN, CDR2 SYDVKM. J lost 8 bases, V lost 6 bases, and 4 bases had no gene match. CDR3: CASSGLAGGPTQYF. DNA for the CDR3: TGTGCCAGCAGCGGACTAGCGGGAGGTCCTACGCAGTATTTT.

This chain links TRBV5-1 with TRBJ1-1; perhaps TRBD1 as D (5 bases). This CDR3 is 15 amino acids long. Germline CDR1 reads SGHRS; CDR2 reads YFSETQ. Trimming took 4 bases from V and 1 from J, leaving 14 bases between them. The CDR3 DNA follows: TGCGCCAGCAGCCTCACAACCCAGGGGAACACTGAAGCTTTCTTT. Its protein is CASSLTTQGNTEAFF.

This clone was seen only once. The gene calls are TRBV29-1 and TRBJ2-2, with 14 bases that match TRBD2. The germline gives CDR1 SQVTM, CDR2 ANQGSEA. The V gene end was trimmed by 6 bases and the J gene end by 5 bases; junction bases not matched to a gene: 2. The length of the CDR3 is 14 residues. Here the CDR3 reads CSVGLAGGTGELFF. CDR3 in DNA: TGCAGCGTCGGACTAGCGGGAGGAACCGGGGAGCTGTTTTTT.

The chain is built from TRBV4-2 and TRBJ2-1, with D perhaps matching TRBD2 (7 bases). Looked up from germline, CDR1 is LGHNA and CDR2 is YNFKEQ. This CDR3 region has 18 residues. V gave up 0 bases and J gave up 2 bases, with 17 bases separating them. The CDR3 is CASSQEGGALEAYNEQFF. DNA of the CDR3: TGTGCCAGCAGCCAAGAGGGGGGGGCCCTGGAGGCCTACAATGAGCAGTTCTTC.

The sample holds one count of this clone. The rearrangement links TRBV5-1 to TRBJ2-1, with 14 bases that match TRBD2. The CDR3 length is 18 residues. With 4 bases clipped from V and 4 bases from J, the junction kept 10 bases outside the gene matches. Germline lookup yields CDR1 SGHRS and CDR2 YFSETQ. CDR3 in amino acids: CASSGLRLAGGIYNEQFF. For the CDR3, the DNA is TGCGCCAGCAGCGGACTAAGACTAGCGGGAGGGATATACAATGAGCAGTTCTTC. Variable domain in full (rest from reference TRBV5-1 and TRBJ2-1): KAGVTQTPRYLIKTRGQQVTLSCSPISGHRSVSWYQQTPGQGLQFLFEYFSETQRNKGNFPGRFSGRQFSNSRSEMNVSTLELGDSALYLCASSGLRLAGGIYNEQFFGPGTRLTVL.

The chain combines TRBV9 with TRBJ1-2; D possibly corresponds to TRBD1 (6 bases). Germline V gives CDR1 SGDLS, CDR2 YYNGEE. The CDR3 loop spans 14 amino acids. V gave up 4 bases and J gave up 2 bases, with 12 bases separating them. The CDR3 loop reads CASSTRQENYGYTF. Written as DNA, the CDR3 is TGTGCCAGCAGCACTCGACAGGAGAACTATGGCTACACCTTC.

The chain is built from TRBV7-7 and TRBJ2-7; D unresolved. The CDR3 has 13 amino acids. Between the trimmed V and J ends, which lost 0 bases and 6 bases, there was a span of 9 bases. The V gene's germline CDR1 is SSHAT and CDR2 FNYEAQ (reference sequence). The CDR3 sequence is CASSLALEAEQYF. DNA for the CDR3: TGTGCCAGCAGCTTAGCGCTCGAGGCCGAGCAGTACTTC.

This chain connects TRBV6-6 to TRBJ1-1; possible D gene TRBD1, 6 bases. The CDR3 loop spans 13 amino acids. Germline V lookup: CDR1 MNHNY, CDR2 SVGAGI (reference sequence). The V gene lost 6 bases and the J gene lost 3 bases, with 11 bases spanning the gap. The CDR3 DNA follows: TGTGCCAGCAGCCCTCGACAGGACACTGAAGCTTTCTTT. Amino acids: CASSPRQDTEAFF.

The chain couples TRBV27 to TRBJ2-1; 13 nucleotides line up with TRBD2. The CDR3 is made up of 13 amino acids. Trimming removed 9 bases from V and 9 bases from J; junction bases left unmatched: 5. Germline-derived CDR1 and CDR2 are MNHEY and SMNVEV (reference sequence). The CDR3 region has the DNA TGTGCCAGTACTAGCGGGGGGGCGGGTGAGCAGTTCTTC. This codes for CASTSGGAGEQFF.

The chain uses TRBV9 and TRBJ1-1, with D possibly matching TRBD1 (5 bases). The ends were cut back, 0 bases at V and 0 bases at J, with 18 bases in the middle. The length of the CDR3 is 18 residues. CDR1 and CDR2 (germline): SGDLS, YYNGEE. The CDR3 DNA is TGTGCCAGCAGCGTAGGTGGTTTAGTGGGACTCATGAACACTGAAGCTTTCTTT. This encodes CASSVGGLVGLMNTEAFF.

This clone was detected only once. A junction boundary mismatches the germline segment, possibly from a read error. This rearrangement joins TRBV7-3 to TRBJ2-1, with D possibly being TRBD2 (6 bases). This CDR3 spans 14 amino acids. Germline loops: CDR1 SGHTA, CDR2 FQGTGA. The CDR3 DNA reads as TGTGCCAGCAGTCAACGGGACTCCAACAATGAGCAGTTCTTC. It translates to CASSQRDSNNEQFF.

V usage is TRBV6-5 and J usage is TRBJ1-2; weak D call: TRBD1 (6 bases). The germline gives CDR1 MNHEY, CDR2 SVGAGI. Trimming took 6 bases from V and 4 from J, leaving 9 bases between them. The CDR3 has 12 amino acids. CDR3 loop: CASSSGAYGYTF. In DNA form, the CDR3 reads TGTGCCAGCAGCTCAGGGGCCTATGGCTACACCTTC.

The chain joins TRBV2 to TRBJ2-7; 7 bases agree with TRBD1. The CDR3 loop spans 12 amino acids. The germline V gene has CDR1 SNHLY and CDR2 FYNNEI. The trim removed 7 bases at V and 6 bases at J, leaving 6 bases unmatched. The CDR3 loop reads CASTDRESEQYF. The DNA of the CDR3 is TGTGCCAGCACCGACAGGGAGAGCGAGCAGTACTTC.

This clone is a singleton in its sample. The chain links TRBV4-3 to TRBJ2-3; 12 bases agree with TRBD2. Unmatched junction bases numbered 4, after V lost 0 bases and J lost 0 bases. This CDR3 comprises 18 residues. Per germline, CDR1 LGHNA and CDR2 YSLEER. In nucleotides, the CDR3 is TGCGCCAGCAGCCAAGAGGCTAGCGGGGGGGCTAGCACAGATACGCAGTATTTT. It codes for CASSQEASGGASTDTQYF.

CDR3 residues: CASSRGQWNTEAFF. The DNA of the CDR3 is TGTGCCAGCAGCAGGGGACAATGGAACACTGAAGCTTTCTTT. The V and J genes are TRBV7-8 and TRBJ1-1, with a possible D match to TRBD1 (6 bases). The V end was cut by 5 bases, the J end by 1 base, with 11 bases between. CDR1 is SGHVS and CDR2 is FQNEAQ in the germline V gene. CDR3 length: 14 amino acids. The full variable domain, its missing parts supplied by reference TRBV7-8 and TRBJ1-1, is GAGVSQSPRYKVAKRGQDVALRCDPISGHVSLFWYQQALGQGPEFLTYFQNEAQLDKSGLPSDRFFAERPEGSVSTLKIQRTQQEDSAVYLCASSRGQWNTEAFFGQGTRLTVV.

This chain connects TRBV7-8 to TRBJ1-5; TRBD1 aligns across 8 bases. Germline V gene data show CDR1 as SGHVS and CDR2 as FQNEAQ. The CDR3 sequence is 17 residues long. Trimming took 2 bases from V and 5 from J; bases not matched to a gene: 11. CDR3: CASSLLGGTGSYQPQHF. As DNA, the CDR3 is TGTGCCAGCAGCTTATTGGGGGGGACAGGCTCTTATCAGCCCCAGCATTTT.

This chain uses TRBV6-1 with TRBJ1-5; D is possibly TRBD1 (6 bases). In germline, CDR1 is MNHNS, CDR2 SASEGT. The CDR3 has 17 amino acids. The V end was cut by 0 bases, the J end by 0 bases, with 12 bases between. For the CDR3, the DNA is TGTGCCAGCAGTGAAGCGCTCGGGGGGCTTAGCAATCAGCCCCAGCATTTT. Protein product: CASSEALGGLSNQPQHF.

The chain links TRBV25-1 to TRBJ2-1, with 11 bases fitting TRBD2. The CDR3 has 16 residues. Trimming at V came to 4 bases and at J to 1 base, leaving 3 bases not matched to a gene. CDR1 and CDR2 from the germline V gene are MGHDK and SYGVNS. CDR3 nucleotide sequence: TGTGCCAGCAGTGCGGTAGCGGGAGGGTCCTACAATGAGCAGTTCTTC. Amino acids: CASSAVAGGSYNEQFF.

In its sample, this clone was seen once. The V call is TRBV9, the J call TRBJ2-2, with D possibly being TRBD2 (6 bases). V lost 0 bases and J 5 bases, leaving 14 bases between the germline ends. The CDR3 runs to 16 residues. Per germline, CDR1 SGDLS and CDR2 YYNGEE. The CDR3 DNA reads as TGTGCCAGCAGCGTAGGCCGCGGGATCGGGACCGGGGAGCTGTTTTTT. Translating it yields CASSVGRGIGTGELFF.

The chain uses TRBV2 and TRBJ2-1, with D perhaps TRBD2 (5 bases). The CDR3 is 14 amino acids. In germline, CDR1 is SNHLY, CDR2 FYNNEI. V lost 7 bases to trimming and J lost 10 bases, with 20 bases between them. CDR3 residues: CASNPGIRPGEQFF. CDR3 nucleotide sequence: TGTGCCAGCAACCCGGGAATTCGGCCAGGCGAGCAGTTCTTC.

This CDR3 is CASSLRRNNNEQFF. In DNA form, the CDR3 reads TGTGCCAGCAGCTTGCGACGGAATAACAATGAGCAGTTCTTC. The V gene is TRBV13, the J gene TRBJ2-1; no firm D call. Trimming removed 3 bases at V and 5 bases at J, with 11 bases between. CDR3 length: 14 amino acids. CDR1 PRHDT and CDR2 FYEKMQ come from the germline V gene (reference sequence).

V and J are TRBV7-3 and TRBJ2-1; 10 nucleotides match TRBD1. CDR1 SGHTA and CDR2 FQGTGA come from the germline V gene. V shed 4 bases and J 8 bases; nucleotides not matched to a gene: 8. The CDR3 is made up of 15 amino acids. This CDR3 is CASSSTGGGPHEQFF. The CDR3 DNA reads as TGTGCCAGCAGCTCGACAGGGGGCGGCCCTCATGAGCAGTTCTTC.

This clone has more than one count but fewer than ten. The V gene is TRBV6-1, the J gene TRBJ2-5; D gene unclear. Trimming stripped 5 bases from V and 0 bases from J, with 10 bases between. The CDR3 extends over 14 amino acids. Germline V gene data show CDR1 as MNHNS and CDR2 as SASEGT. The CDR3 DNA follows: TGTGCCAGCAGTAGGCACCTACACCAAGAGACCCAGTACTTC. The encoded protein is CASSRHLHQETQYF.

This sequence joins TRBV10-3 and TRBJ2-1; 12 bases match TRBD2. The CDR3 extends over 16 amino acids. The junction had 16 bases not matched to a gene; V was cut back by 4 bases and J by 15 bases. Per the germline V gene, CDR1 is ENHRY and CDR2 is SYGVKD. The CDR3: CAISAGRLAGELSAFF. In DNA, the CDR3 is TGTGCCATCAGTGCAGGGAGACTAGCGGGAGAGTTGTCAGCGTTCTTC.

The rearrangement joins TRBV7-2 to TRBJ2-3; TRBD2 aligns across 10 bases. CDR3 length equals 14 residues. Trimming cost V 8 bases and J 3 bases; bases outside gene matches: 5. In germline, CDR1 is SGHTA, CDR2 FQGNSA. CDR3 sequence reads: CASDSGRVTDTQYF. DNA of the CDR3: TGTGCCAGCGACAGCGGGAGGGTAACAGATACGCAGTATTTT.

The chain is built from TRBV6-6 and TRBJ1-4, with a weak D call TRBD1 (5 bases). The CDR3 has 16 residues. The V gene's germline CDR1 is MNHNY and CDR2 SVGAGI (reference sequence). The V gene lost 2 bases and the J gene lost 0 bases, with 10 bases spanning the gap. CDR3 region: CASSYGDRATNEKLFF. In DNA, the CDR3 is TGTGCCAGCAGTTACGGGGACCGCGCAACTAATGAAAAACTGTTTTTT.

The V and J genes are TRBV28 and TRBJ1-1; 8 bases are a match to TRBD1. Germline loops: CDR1 MDHEN, CDR2 SYDVKM. J lost 5 bases, V lost 3 bases, and 5 bases had no gene match. This CDR3 spans 14 amino acids. The CDR3 here is CASSFLTGGTEAFF. The CDR3 DNA reads as TGTGCCAGCAGTTTCTTAACAGGGGGGACTGAAGCTTTCTTT.